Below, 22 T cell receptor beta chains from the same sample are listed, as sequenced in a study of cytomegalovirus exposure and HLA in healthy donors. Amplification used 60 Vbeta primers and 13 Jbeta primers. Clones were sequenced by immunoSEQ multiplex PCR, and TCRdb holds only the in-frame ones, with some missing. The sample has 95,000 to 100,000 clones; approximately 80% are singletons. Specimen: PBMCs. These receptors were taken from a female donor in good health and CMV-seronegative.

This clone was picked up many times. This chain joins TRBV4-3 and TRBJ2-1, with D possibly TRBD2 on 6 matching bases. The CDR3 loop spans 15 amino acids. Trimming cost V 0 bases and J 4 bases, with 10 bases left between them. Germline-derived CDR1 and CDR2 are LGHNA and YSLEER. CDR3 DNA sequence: TGCGCCAGCAGCCAAGACGGGAGCAGGTACAATGAGCAGTTCTTC. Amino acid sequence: CASSQDGSRYNEQFF.

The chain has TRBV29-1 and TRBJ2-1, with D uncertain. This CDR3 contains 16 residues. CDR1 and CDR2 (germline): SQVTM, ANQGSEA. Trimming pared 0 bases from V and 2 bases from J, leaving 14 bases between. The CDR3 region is CSVEDHQVPTYNEQFF. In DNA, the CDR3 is TGCAGCGTTGAAGATCATCAGGTCCCCACCTACAATGAGCAGTTCTTC.

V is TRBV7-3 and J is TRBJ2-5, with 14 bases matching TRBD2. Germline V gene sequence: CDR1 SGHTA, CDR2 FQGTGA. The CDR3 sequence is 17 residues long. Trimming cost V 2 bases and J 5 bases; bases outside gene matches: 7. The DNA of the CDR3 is TGTGCCAGCAGCTTAGGGACTAGCGGGAGTCAGGGGGAGACCCAGTACTTC. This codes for CASSLGTSGSQGETQYF. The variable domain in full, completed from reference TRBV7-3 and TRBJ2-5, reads GAGVSQTPSNKVTEKGKYVELRCDPISGHTALYWYRQSLGQGPEFLIYFQGTGAADDSGLPNDRFFAVRPEGSVSTLKIQRTERGDSAVYLCASSLGTSGSQGETQYFGPGTRLLVL.

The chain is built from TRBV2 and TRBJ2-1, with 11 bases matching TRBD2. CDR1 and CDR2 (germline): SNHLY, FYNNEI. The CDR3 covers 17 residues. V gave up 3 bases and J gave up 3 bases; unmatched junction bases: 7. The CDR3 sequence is CASSDSWTSGFYNEQFF. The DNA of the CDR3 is TGTGCCAGCAGTGATTCCTGGACTAGCGGGTTCTACAATGAGCAGTTCTTC.

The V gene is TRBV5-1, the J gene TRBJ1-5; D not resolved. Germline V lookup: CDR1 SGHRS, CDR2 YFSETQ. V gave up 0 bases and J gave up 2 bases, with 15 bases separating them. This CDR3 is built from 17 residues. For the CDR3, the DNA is TGCGCCAGCAGCTTGGGGGTATTGGATCAGGGCAATCAGCCCCAGCATTTT. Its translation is CASSLGVLDQGNQPQHF.

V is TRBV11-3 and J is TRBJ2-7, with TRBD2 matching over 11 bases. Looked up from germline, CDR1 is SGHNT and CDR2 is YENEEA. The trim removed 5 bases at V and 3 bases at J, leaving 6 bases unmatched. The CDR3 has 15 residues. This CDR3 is CASSPTSGGNYEQYF. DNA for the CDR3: TGTGCCAGCAGCCCAACTAGCGGGGGAAACTACGAGCAGTACTTC.

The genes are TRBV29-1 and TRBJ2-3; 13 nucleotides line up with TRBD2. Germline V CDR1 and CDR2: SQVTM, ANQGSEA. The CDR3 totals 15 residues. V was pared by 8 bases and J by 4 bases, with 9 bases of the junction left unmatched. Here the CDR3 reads CSLCGTSGAPDTQYF. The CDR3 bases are TGCAGCCTGTGCGGGACTAGCGGGGCGCCAGATACGCAGTATTTT.

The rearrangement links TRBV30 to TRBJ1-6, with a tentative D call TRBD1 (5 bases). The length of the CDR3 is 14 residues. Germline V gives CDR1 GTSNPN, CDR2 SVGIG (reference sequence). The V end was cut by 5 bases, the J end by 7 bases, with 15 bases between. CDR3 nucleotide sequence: TGTGCCTGGGCCCTGACAGTAGCCAATTCACCCCTCCACTTT. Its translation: CAWALTVANSPLHF. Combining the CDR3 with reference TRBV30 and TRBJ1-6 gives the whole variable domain SQTIHQWPATLVQPVGSPLSLECTVEGTSNPNLYWYRQAAGRGLQLLFYSVGIGQISSEVPQNLSASRPQDRQFILSSKKLLLSDSGFYLCAWALTVANSPLHFGNGTRLTVT.

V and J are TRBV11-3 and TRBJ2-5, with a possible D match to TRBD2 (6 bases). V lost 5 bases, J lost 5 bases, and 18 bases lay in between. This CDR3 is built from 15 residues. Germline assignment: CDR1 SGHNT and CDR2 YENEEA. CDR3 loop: CASSPGDPGRETQYF. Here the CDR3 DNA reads TGTGCCAGCAGCCCCGGCGATCCAGGGAGGGAGACCCAGTACTTC.

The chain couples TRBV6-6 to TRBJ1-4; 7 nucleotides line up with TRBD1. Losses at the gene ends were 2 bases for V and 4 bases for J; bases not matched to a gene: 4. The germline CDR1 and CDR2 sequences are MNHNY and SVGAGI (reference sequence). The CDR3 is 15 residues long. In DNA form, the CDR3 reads TGTGCCAGCAGTTACGGGACAGAGAGTAATGAAAAACTGTTTTTT. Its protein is CASSYGTESNEKLFF.

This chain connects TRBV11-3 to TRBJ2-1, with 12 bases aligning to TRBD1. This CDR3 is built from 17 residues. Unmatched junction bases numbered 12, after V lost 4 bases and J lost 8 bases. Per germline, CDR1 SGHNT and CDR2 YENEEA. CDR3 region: CASSSKPPGQGAYEQFF. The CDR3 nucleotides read TGTGCCAGCAGCTCAAAACCGCCGGGACAGGGGGCTTATGAGCAGTTCTTC.

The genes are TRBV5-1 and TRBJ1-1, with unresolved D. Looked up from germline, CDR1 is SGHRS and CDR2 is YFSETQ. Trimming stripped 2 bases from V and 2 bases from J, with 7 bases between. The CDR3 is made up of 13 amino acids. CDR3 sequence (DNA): TGCGCCAGCAGCTTCCGGGTTAACACTGAAGCTTTCTTT. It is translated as CASSFRVNTEAFF.

This CDR3 reads CASSDSGYEQYF. The CDR3 DNA follows: TGTGCCAGTAGCGACAGTGGCTACGAGCAGTACTTC. This chain uses TRBV19 with TRBJ2-7, with D possibly being TRBD1 (5 bases). CDR3 length: 12 amino acids. Germline CDR1 and CDR2: LNHDA and SQIVND (reference sequence). V was shortened by 6 bases and J by 3 bases, with 9 bases between the two germline ends. The full variable domain, rest sourced from reference TRBV19 and TRBJ2-7, is DGGITQSPKYLFRKEGQNVTLSCEQNLNHDAMYWYRQDPGQGLRLIYYSQIVNDFQKGDIAEGYSVSREKKESFPLTVTSAQKNPTAFYLCASSDSGYEQYFGPGTRLTVT.

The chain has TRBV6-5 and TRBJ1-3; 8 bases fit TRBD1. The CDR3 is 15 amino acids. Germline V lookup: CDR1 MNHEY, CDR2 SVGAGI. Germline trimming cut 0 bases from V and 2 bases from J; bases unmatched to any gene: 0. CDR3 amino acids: CASSYSQGAGNTIYF. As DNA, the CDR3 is TGTGCCAGCAGTTACTCACAGGGGGCTGGAAACACCATATATTTT.

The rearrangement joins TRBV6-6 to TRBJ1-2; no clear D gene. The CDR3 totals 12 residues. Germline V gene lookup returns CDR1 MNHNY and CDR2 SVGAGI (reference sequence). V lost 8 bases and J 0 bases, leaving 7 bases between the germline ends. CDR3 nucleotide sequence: TGTGCCAGCTCTACAGCTAACTATGGCTACACCTTC. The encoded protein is CASSTANYGYTF.

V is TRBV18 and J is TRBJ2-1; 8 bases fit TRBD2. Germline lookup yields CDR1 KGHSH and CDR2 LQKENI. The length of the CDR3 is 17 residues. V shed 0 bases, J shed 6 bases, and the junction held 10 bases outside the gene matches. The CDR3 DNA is TGTGCCAGCTCACCACCCCGCTTAGCGGGAATATTCAATGAGCAGTTCTTC. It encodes CASSPPRLAGIFNEQFF.

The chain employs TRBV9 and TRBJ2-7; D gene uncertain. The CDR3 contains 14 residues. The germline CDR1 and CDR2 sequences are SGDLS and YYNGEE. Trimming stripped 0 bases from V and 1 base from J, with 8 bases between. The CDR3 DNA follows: TGTGCCAGCAGCGTAGGCGCCCATTCCTACGAGCAGTACTTC. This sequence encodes CASSVGAHSYEQYF.

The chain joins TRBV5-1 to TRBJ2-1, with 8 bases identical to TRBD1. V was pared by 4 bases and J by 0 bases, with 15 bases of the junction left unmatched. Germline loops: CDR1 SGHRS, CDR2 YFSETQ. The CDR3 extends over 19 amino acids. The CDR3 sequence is CASSPVGQGKTSSYNEQFF. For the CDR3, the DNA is TGCGCCAGCAGCCCCGTCGGACAGGGAAAAACGAGCTCCTACAATGAGCAGTTCTTC.

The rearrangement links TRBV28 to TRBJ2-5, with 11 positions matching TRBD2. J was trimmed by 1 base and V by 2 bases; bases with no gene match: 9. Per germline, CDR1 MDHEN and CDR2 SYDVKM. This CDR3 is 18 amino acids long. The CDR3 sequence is CASSLTLAGGGAQETQYF. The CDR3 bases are TGTGCCAGCAGTTTAACCCTAGCGGGAGGTGGGGCCCAAGAGACCCAGTACTTC.

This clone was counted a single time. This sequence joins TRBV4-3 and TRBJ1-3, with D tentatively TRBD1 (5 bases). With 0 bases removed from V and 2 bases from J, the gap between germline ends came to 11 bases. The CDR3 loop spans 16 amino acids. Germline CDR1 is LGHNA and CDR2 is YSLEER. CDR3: CASSQDPGFTGNTIYF. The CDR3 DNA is TGCGCCAGCAGCCAAGATCCAGGGTTCACTGGAAACACCATATATTTT.

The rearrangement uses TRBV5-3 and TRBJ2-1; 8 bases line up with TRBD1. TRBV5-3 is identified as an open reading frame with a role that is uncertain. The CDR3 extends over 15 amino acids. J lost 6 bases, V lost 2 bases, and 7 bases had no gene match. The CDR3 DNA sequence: TGTGCCAGAAGCTTCGGACAGGGCCCTTGCAATGAGCAGTTCTTC. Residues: CARSFGQGPCNEQFF.

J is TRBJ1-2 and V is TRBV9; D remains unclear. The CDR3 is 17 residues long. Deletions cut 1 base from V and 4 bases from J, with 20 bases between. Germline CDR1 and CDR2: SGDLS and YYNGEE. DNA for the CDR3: TGTGCCAGCAGCGTATCCTCCGCTTCCCGCGATACCTATGGCTACACCTTC. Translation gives CASSVSSASRDTYGYTF.